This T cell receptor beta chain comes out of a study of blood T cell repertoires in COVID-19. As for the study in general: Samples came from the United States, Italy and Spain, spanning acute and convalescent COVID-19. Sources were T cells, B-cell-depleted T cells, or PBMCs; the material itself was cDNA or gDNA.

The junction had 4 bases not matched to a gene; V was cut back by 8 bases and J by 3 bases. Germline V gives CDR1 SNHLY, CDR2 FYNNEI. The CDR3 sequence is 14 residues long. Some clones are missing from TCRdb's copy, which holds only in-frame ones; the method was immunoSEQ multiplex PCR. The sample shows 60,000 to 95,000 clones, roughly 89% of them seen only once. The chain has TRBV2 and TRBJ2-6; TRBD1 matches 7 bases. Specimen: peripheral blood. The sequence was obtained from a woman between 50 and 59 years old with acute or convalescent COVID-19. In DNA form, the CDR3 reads TGTGCCAGCTACAGGGGTGATGGGGCCAACGTCCTGACTTTC. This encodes CASYRGDGANVLTF.